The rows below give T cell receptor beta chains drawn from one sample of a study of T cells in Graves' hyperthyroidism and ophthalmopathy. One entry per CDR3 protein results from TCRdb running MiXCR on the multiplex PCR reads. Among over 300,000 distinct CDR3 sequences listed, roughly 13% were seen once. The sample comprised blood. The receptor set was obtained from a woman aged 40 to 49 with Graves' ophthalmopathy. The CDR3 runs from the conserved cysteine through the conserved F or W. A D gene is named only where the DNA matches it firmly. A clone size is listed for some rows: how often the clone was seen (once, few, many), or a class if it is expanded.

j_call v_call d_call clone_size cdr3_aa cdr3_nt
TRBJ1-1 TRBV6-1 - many CASSVSVNTEAFF TGTGCCAGCAGTGTTTCCGTGAACACTGAAGCTTTCTTT
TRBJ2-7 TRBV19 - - CATASVGGFEQYF TGTGCCACAGCCTCAGTGGGGGGCTTCGAGCAGTACTTC
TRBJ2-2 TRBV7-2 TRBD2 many CASSPLAGGVTGELFF TGTGCCAGCAGTCCGTTAGCGGGGGGGGTCACCGGGGAGCTGTTTTTT
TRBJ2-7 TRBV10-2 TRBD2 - CASTGTSGRTNPSYEQCF TGCGCCAGCACAGGGACTAGCGGGAGGACTAACCCGTCCTACGAGCAGTGCTTC
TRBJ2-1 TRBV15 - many CATSRGDITSYNEQFF TGTGCCACCAGCAGAGGAGACATAACTTCCTACAATGAGCAGTTCTTC
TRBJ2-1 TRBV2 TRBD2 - CASRRTSGTGYNEQFF TGTGCCAGCAGGCGGACTAGCGGGACAGGCTACAATGAGCAGTTCTTC
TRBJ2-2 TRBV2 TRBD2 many CASSGGAGGRTGELFF TGTGCCAGCAGTGGGGGAGCGGGAGGTCGCACCGGGGAGCTGTTTTTT
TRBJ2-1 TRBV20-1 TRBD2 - CSARKLAGDNPRLFEQFF TGCAGTGCTAGAAAGCTAGCGGGAGATAATCCCCGGTTATTTGAGCAGTTCTTC
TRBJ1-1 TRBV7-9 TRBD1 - CASSWDRVPEAFF TGTGCCAGCAGCTGGGACAGGGTCCCTGAAGCTTTCTTT
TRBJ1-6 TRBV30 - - CAWSVSGANNSPLHF TGTGCCTGGAGTGTGTCCGGAGCCAATAATTCACCCCTCCACTTT
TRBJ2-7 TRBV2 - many CASTTPMGVYEQYF TGTGCCAGCACCACCCCCATGGGCGTATACGAGCAGTACTTC
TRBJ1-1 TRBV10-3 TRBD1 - CAIRPGGNTEAFF TGTGCCATCAGACCAGGGGGCAACACTGAAGCTTTCTTT
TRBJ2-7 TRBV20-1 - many CSARDVRAYEQYF TGCAGTGCTAGAGATGTACGAGCCTACGAGCAGTACTTC
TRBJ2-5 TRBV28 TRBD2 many CASSTLAGAETQYF TGTGCCAGCAGCACCTTAGCGGGAGCAGAGACCCAGTACTTC
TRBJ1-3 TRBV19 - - CASSTEIGIRNTIYF TGTGCCAGTAGCACCGAAATAGGGATCAGGAACACCATATATTTT
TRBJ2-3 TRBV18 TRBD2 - CASSPISGSVDTQYF TGTGCCAGCTCACCAATTAGCGGGAGTGTAGATACGCAGTATTTT